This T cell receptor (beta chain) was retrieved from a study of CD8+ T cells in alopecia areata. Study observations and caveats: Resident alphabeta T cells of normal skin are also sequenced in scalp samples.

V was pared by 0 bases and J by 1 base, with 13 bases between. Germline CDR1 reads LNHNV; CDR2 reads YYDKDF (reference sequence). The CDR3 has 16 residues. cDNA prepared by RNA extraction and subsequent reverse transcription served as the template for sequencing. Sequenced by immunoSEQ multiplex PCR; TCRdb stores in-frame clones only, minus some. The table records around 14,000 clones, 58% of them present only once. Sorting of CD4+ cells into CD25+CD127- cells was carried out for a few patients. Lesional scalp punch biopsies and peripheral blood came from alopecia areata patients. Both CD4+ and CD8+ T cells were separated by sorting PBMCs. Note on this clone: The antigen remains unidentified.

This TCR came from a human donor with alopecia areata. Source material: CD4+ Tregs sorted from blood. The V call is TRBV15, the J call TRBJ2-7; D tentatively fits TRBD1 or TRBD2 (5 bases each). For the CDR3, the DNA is TGTGCCACCAGCAGAGATTCCGGGACCGATTCCTACGAGCAGTACTTC. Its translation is CATSRDSGTDSYEQYF.